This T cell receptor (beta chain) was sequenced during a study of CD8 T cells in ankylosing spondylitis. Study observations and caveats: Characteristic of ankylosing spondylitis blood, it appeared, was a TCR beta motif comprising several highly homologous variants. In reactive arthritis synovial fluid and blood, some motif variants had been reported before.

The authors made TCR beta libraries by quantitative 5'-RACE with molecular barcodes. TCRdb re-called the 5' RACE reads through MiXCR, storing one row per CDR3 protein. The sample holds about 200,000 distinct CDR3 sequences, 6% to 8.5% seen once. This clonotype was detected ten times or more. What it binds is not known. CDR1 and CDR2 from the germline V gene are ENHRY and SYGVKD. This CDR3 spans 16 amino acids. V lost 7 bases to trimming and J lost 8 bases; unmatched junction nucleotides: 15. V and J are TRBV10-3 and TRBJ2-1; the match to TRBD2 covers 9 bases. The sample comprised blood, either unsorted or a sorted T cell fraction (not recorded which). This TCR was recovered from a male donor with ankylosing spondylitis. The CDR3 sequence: CAINERSSGMRHEQFF. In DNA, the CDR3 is TGTGCCATCAACGAGCGGTCTAGCGGGATGAGGCATGAGCAGTTCTTC.